This is a list of T cell receptor beta chains from one sample in a study of T cells in Graves' hyperthyroidism and ophthalmopathy. Using its own MiXCR run on the multiplex PCR reads, TCRdb lists one record per CDR3 protein. The table has 530,000 or so distinct CDR3 sequences, around 45% seen once. Sample: peripheral blood or thyroid tissue (not recorded which). These receptors were collected from a young woman with Graves' hyperthyroidism. CDR3s include the opening cysteine and the closing phenylalanine or tryptophan. The D gene is left open where the match is weak. Part of the rows lack a size; the others show once, few, many or a class for expanded clones.

V	J	size	D	DNA	CDR3
TRBV6-2/TRBV6-3	TRBJ2-7	few	-	TGTGCCAGCAGTTTTTGGCCTCGGGTTTACGAGCAGTACTTC	CASSFWPRVYEQYF
TRBV7-8	TRBJ2-3	few	-	TGTGCCAGCAGTCCTCTAGGGTTTAAGACAGATACGCAGTATTTT	CASSPLGFKTDTQYF
TRBV20-1	TRBJ2-5	many	TRBD2	TGCAGTGCTTCTAGCGGGAGCAGAGAGACCCAGTACTTC	CSASSGSRETQYF
TRBV4-3	TRBJ1-4	many	-	TGCGCCAGCTCTAGGGGGGGAAAACTGTTTTTT	CASSRGGKLFF
TRBV12-3/TRBV12-4	TRBJ1-2	many	-	TGTGCCAGCAGGCCCAGGGAGGACTATGGCTACACCTTC	CASRPREDYGYTF
TRBV29-1	TRBJ2-7	once	-	TGCAGCGTTGAAGTGTCCAACCGGGAAGATAACGAGCAGTACTTC	CSVEVSNREDNEQYF
TRBV7-9	TRBJ1-2	-	-	TGTGCCAGCAGCTTACAGGCCTTGAATGGCTACACCTTC	CASSLQALNGYTF
TRBV7-6	TRBJ2-7	many	-	TGCGCCAGCAGCTTGGTTGGGGACGAGCAGTACTTC	CASSLVGDEQYF
TRBV4-3	TRBJ1-1	-	TRBD1	TGCGCCAGCAGCCAAGCCGGGACAGGGGACACTGAAGCCTTCTTT	CASSQAGTGDTEAFF
TRBV12-3/TRBV12-4	TRBJ2-7	many	-	TGTGCCAGCAGTTACGGATACTACGAGCAGTACTTC	CASSYGYYEQYF
TRBV11-1	TRBJ2-7	-	-	TGTGCCAGCAGCTATGGAGCCACCCCCACCTACGAGCAGTACTTC	CASSYGATPTYEQYF
TRBV20-1	TRBJ2-2	many	TRBD1	TGCAGTGCTAGAGGGGGACAGGGGAACGGGGAGCTGTTTTTT	CSARGGQGNGELFF
TRBV4-1	TRBJ2-5	many	-	TGCGCCAGCAGCCAAGAACCCCGACAGATAGTGACCCAGTACTTC	CASSQEPRQIVTQYF
TRBV7-8	TRBJ1-4	-	TRBD1	TGTGCCAGCAGCACAAGACAGGGGGCGGTCGAAAAACTGTTTTTT	CASSTRQGAVEKLFF
TRBV7-3	TRBJ2-6	-	TRBD1	TGTGCCAGCAGCGAACAGGGGACAGGGGCCTTTGGGGCCAACGTCCTGACTTTC	CASSEQGTGAFGANVLTF
TRBV19	TRBJ2-3	many	-	TGTGCCAGTAGTAGTACAACAGATACGCAGTATTTT	CASSSTTDTQYF
TRBV5-1	TRBJ2-7	many	TRBD2	TGCGCCAGCAGCTCCACCGGGACTAGCGGATCCTACGAGCAGTACTTC	CASSSTGTSGSYEQYF
TRBV6-5	TRBJ1-5	-	-	TGTGCCAGCAGTGAAAGTCAGCCCCAGCATTTT	CASSESQPQHF
TRBV20-1	TRBJ2-2	many	-	TGCAGTGCTAGAGCCCTAGCGCACCCGAACACCGGGGAGCTGTTTTTT	CSARALAHPNTGELFF
TRBV30	TRBJ2-2	few	-	TGTGCCTGGAGTGCATGGCGGCGAACCGGGGAGCTGTTTTTT	CAWSAWRRTGELFF
TRBV4-1	TRBJ2-7	-	-	TGCGCCAGCAGCCAAGTGGCGGGTGAGGGTGACGAGCAGTACTTC	CASSQVAGEGDEQYF
TRBV7-3	TRBJ2-2	few	TRBD1	TGTGCCAGCAACGAACCCGGGACAGGGGTTCCCGGGGAGCTGTTTTTT	CASNEPGTGVPGELFF
TRBV7-2	TRBJ1-4	-	TRBD1	TGTGCCAGCAGCCCTAGCGGGACAGGGGATGAAAAACTGTTTTTT	CASSPSGTGDEKLFF
TRBV15	TRBJ1-1	few	TRBD1	TGTGCCACCAGCAGAGGACAGGGGGCGGTAACTGAAGCTTTCTTT	CATSRGQGAVTEAFF
TRBV24-1	TRBJ1-4	-	TRBD1	TGTGCCACCAGTGACCCGGGACAGATCAATGAAAAACTGTTTTTT	CATSDPGQINEKLFF
TRBV12-3/TRBV12-4	TRBJ1-1	many	-	TGTGCCAGCACCCACAGGGAAAAAAACACTGAAGCTTTCTTT	CASTHREKNTEAFF
TRBV29-1	TRBJ1-2	-	-	TGCAGCTTGTCCAATCGAAACTATGGCTACACCTTC	CSLSNRNYGYTF
TRBV20-1	TRBJ2-7	many	-	TGCAGTGCCCCTCCACACTTTTCGGGAACCTACGAGCAGTACTTC	CSAPPHFSGTYEQYF
TRBV29-1	TRBJ2-7	-	TRBD2	TGCAGCGCACTAGCGCCCCCCTACGAGCAGTGCTTC	CSALAPPYEQCF
TRBV29-1	TRBJ2-7	-	-	TGCAGCCGTGGGGAAAGGGAGCAGTACTTC	CSRGEREQYF
TRBV24-1	TRBJ1-5	-	-	TGTGCCACCAGTGATTGGGGGGGCTTAGGGGAGACCCAGCATTTT	CATSDWGGLGETQHF
TRBV9	TRBJ2-7	few	-	TGTGCCAGCAGCACAGGGGGGGGCTTCGTCGACGAGCAGTACTTC	CASSTGGGFVDEQYF
TRBV12-3/TRBV12-4	TRBJ2-7	many	TRBD1	TGTGCCAGCAGTAGGGACAGCCAGCCCTACGAGCAGTACTTC	CASSRDSQPYEQYF
TRBV7-3	TRBJ1-1	many	-	TGTGCCAGCAGCTTAAGGTCGGTCCGCAACACTGAAGCTTTCTTT	CASSLRSVRNTEAFF
TRBV10-3	TRBJ2-7	-	-	TGTGCCATCAGTGAGTCCGGCAGGGATAAGTCGGGGCCCCTGTACTTC	CAISESGRDKSGPLYF